This TCR beta chain stems from a study of a mutant IDH1 vaccine in newly diagnosed glioma. The time point was: baseline, week 1 (first vaccination visit). Treatment indicated: pre-vaccination baseline after standard-of-care therapy. The data were produced by immunoSEQ multiplex PCR, yet TCRdb's version contains in-frame clones alone and is incomplete. This table holds approximately 100,000 clones, 80% to 90% found once. This CDR3 contains 14 residues. Germline CDR1 reads MGHDK; CDR2 reads SYGVNS. V lost 0 bases to trimming and J lost 3 bases, with 8 bases between them. The clonotype comes from a woman between 45 and 60 years old with glioma. This specimen consisted of PBMCs, obtained from a glioma patient treated with radiotherapy, temozolomide or both. The chain uses TRBV25-1 and TRBJ1-2; D is unresolved. CDR3 amino acids: CASSEYEGDYGYTF. Written as DNA, the CDR3 is TGTGCCAGCAGTGAATATGAGGGCGACTATGGCTACACCTTC.